A single sample is the source of the 11 T cell receptor beta chains below, sequenced in a study of T cells in localized non-small cell lung cancer. The table came from immunoSEQ multiplex PCR; TCRdb's copy has only in-frame clones and leaves some out. The sample comprises 130,000 or so clones, roughly 90% of which are singletons, and over 1.5% rests with the top ten. Source: peripheral blood, taken before any cancer treatment. The receptor source for this set is a female donor over 55 with stage I lung adenocarcinoma.

The V and J genes are TRBV18 and TRBJ2-1, with no clear D. V was cut by 6 bases and J by 9 bases, with 15 bases left in between. Per germline, CDR1 KGHSH and CDR2 LQKENI. The CDR3 runs to 13 residues. Here the CDR3 DNA reads TGTGCCAGCTCCGTGGGTATTTGGGCTGAGCAGTTCTTC. Translating gives CASSVGIWAEQFF.

The chain is built from TRBV6-6 and TRBJ1-3, with D possibly being TRBD1 (6 bases). This CDR3 contains 15 residues. Per germline, CDR1 MNHNY and CDR2 SVGAGI (reference sequence). Trimming stripped 5 bases from V and 4 bases from J, with 15 bases between. As DNA, the CDR3 is TGTGCCAGCAGTACAGGTCAGGGGACGGGAAACACCATATATTTT. It codes for CASSTGQGTGNTIYF.

The chain couples TRBV14 to TRBJ2-2; 12 bases are a match to TRBD2. With 4 bases clipped from V and 4 bases from J, the junction kept 13 bases outside the gene matches. The CDR3 spans 19 residues. In germline, CDR1 is SGHDN, CDR2 FVKESK. The CDR3 DNA reads TGTGCCAGCAGCCGCCATACTAGCGGGAGGACACGAGTCACCGGGGAGCTGTTTTTT. This translates into CASSRHTSGRTRVTGELFF.

The chain has TRBV28 and TRBJ2-6; D unresolved. V was clipped by 8 bases and J by 2 bases, with 13 bases between them. This CDR3 is 15 amino acids long. Germline values: CDR1 MDHEN, CDR2 SYDVKM. The CDR3 region is CASRTEAAGANVLTF. DNA for the CDR3: TGTGCCAGCCGTACCGAGGCAGCTGGGGCCAACGTCCTGACTTTC.

This rearrangement joins TRBV27 to TRBJ2-7; TRBD2 agrees at 9 bases. CDR1 is MNHEY and CDR2 is SMNVEV in the germline V gene (reference sequence). V was pared by 5 bases and J by 3 bases, with 2 bases of the junction left unmatched. The CDR3 covers 13 residues. CDR3: CASSQLAGYEQYF. The CDR3 DNA sequence: TGTGCCAGCAGTCAACTAGCGGGCTACGAGCAGTACTTC.

The CDR3 sequence is CASSQTGRTLGYTF. CDR3 sequence (DNA): TGTGCCAGCAGTCAGACAGGGAGGACTCTTGGCTACACCTTC. The rearrangement joins TRBV6-5 to TRBJ1-2; 7 nucleotides match TRBD1. The CDR3 spans 14 residues. Germline values: CDR1 MNHEY, CDR2 SVGAGI. The J segment lost 7 bases and the V segment lost 5 bases, leaving 10 bases of the junction unmatched.

This clone came up a few times. This chain joins TRBV19 and TRBJ2-7; D gene unclear. Trimming removed 9 bases at V and 0 bases at J, with 6 bases between. Germline values: CDR1 LNHDA, CDR2 SQIVND (reference sequence). This CDR3 contains 11 residues. The CDR3 reads CARGSSYEQYF. The DNA for the CDR3 is TGTGCCAGGGGTAGCTCCTACGAGCAGTACTTC. The full variable domain, rest sourced from reference TRBV19 and TRBJ2-7, is DGGITQSPKYLFRKEGQNVTLSCEQNLNHDAMYWYRQDPGQGLRLIYYSQIVNDFQKGDIAEGYSVSREKKESFPLTVTSAQKNPTAFYLCARGSSYEQYFGPGTRLTVT.

CDR3 residues: CASSDGTSGSTDTQYF. CDR3 DNA: TGTGCCAGCAGTGACGGGACTAGCGGGAGCACAGATACGCAGTATTTT. V usage is TRBV6-4 and J usage is TRBJ2-3, with 12 bases lining up with TRBD2. V lost 2 bases and J lost 0; bases outside the gene matches: 0. Per the germline V gene, CDR1 is MRHNA and CDR2 is SNTAGT. This CDR3 spans 16 amino acids.

V gene TRBV11-1 combines with J gene TRBJ2-1; 14 bases map to TRBD2. Germline trimming cut 5 bases from V and 7 bases from J; bases unmatched to any gene: 10. Looked up from germline, CDR1 is SGHAT and CDR2 is FQDESV (reference sequence). There are 17 residues in the CDR3. Written as DNA, the CDR3 is TGTGCCAGCAGCGACAGACTAGCGGGAGGGCCTCGGAATGAGCAGTTCTTC. Translation: CASSDRLAGGPRNEQFF. Based on the CDR3 plus reference TRBV11-1 and TRBJ2-1, the full variable domain is EAEVAQSPRYKITEKSQAVAFWCDPISGHATLYWYRQILGQGPELLVQFQDESVVDDSQLPKDRFSAERLKGVDSTLKIQPAELGDSAMYLCASSDRLAGGPRNEQFFGPGTRLTVL.

V and J are TRBV28 and TRBJ1-2; D remains unclear. The CDR3 is 15 amino acids. The germline CDR1 and CDR2 sequences are MDHEN and SYDVKM. V dropped 7 bases and J dropped 5 bases, with 20 bases sitting between them. The CDR3, as DNA: TGTGCCAGCAAAATGGCGGTTGAAGGGCTGTATGGCTACACCTTC. This translates into CASKMAVEGLYGYTF.

J is TRBJ2-2 and V is TRBV2; D remains unclear. Trimming left V 6 bases short and J 0 bases short, with 2 bases between. The CDR3 sequence is 12 residues long. Germline CDR1 reads SNHLY; CDR2 reads FYNNEI. The CDR3 DNA sequence: TGTGCCAGCAGGCCGAACACCGGGGAGCTGTTTTTT. It encodes CASRPNTGELFF.